This is a list of T cell receptor beta chains from one sample in a study of T and B cells in COVID-19 patients. TCRdb passed the multiplex PCR reads through MiXCR, listing each CDR3 protein once. This table holds 950 to 1,500 distinct CDR3 sequences, 25% to 30% found once. Sequenced: blood. The receptors stem from a human donor with active COVID-19. The CDR3 runs from the conserved cysteine through the conserved F or W. Fields, in order: D gene, clone size, J gene, V gene, CDR3 protein, CDR3 DNA. A D gene is named only where the DNA matches it firmly. Rows give clone size only sometimes, using once, few, many, or a class for an expanded clone.

>-|medium-sized|TRBJ1-6|TRBV28
CASSLDLNNSPLHF
TGTGCCAGCAGTTTGGACCTGAATAATTCACCCCTCCACTTT
>TRBD2|-|TRBJ2-7|TRBV7-6
CASSRLAEEQYF
TGTGCCAGCAGCAGACTAGCGGAGGAGCAGTACTTC
>-|-|TRBJ2-1|TRBV13
CASSLEGSGSGYNEQFF
TGTGCCAGCAGCTTAGAGGGGTCGGGCTCCGGATACAATGAGCAGTTCTTC
>TRBD2|few|TRBJ2-3|TRBV5-6
CASSSGLAGAADTQYF
TGTGCCAGCAGCTCGGGACTAGCGGGGGCGGCAGATACGCAGTATTTT
>-|-|TRBJ2-6|TRBV28
CASSLGGAGANVLTF
TGTGCCAGCAGTTTGGGGGGCGCTGGGGCCAACGTCCTGACTTTC
>-|large|TRBJ1-6|TRBV6-1
CASSEPNSPLHF
TGTGCCAGCAGTGAACCTAATTCACCCCTCCACTTT
>TRBD2|medium-sized|TRBJ2-7|TRBV7-6
CASSSGLAEEQYF
TGTGCCAGCAGCTCCGGACTAGCGGAGGAGCAGTACTTC
>TRBD2|large|TRBJ2-2|TRBV6-5
CASSYSPFGASGRSGELFF
TGTGCCAGCAGTTACTCCCCCTTCGGTGCTAGCGGGAGGTCCGGGGAGCTGTTTTTT
>-|medium-sized|TRBJ1-5|TRBV6-1
CASSEGQGSQPQHF
TGTGCCAGCAGTGAGGGTCAGGGGAGTCAGCCCCAGCATTTT
>-|few|TRBJ1-1|TRBV5-1
CASSLGWDTEAFF
TGCGCCAGCAGCTTGGGGTGGGACACTGAAGCTTTCTTT
>-|-|TRBJ2-7|TRBV20-1
CSAQGGGRLDEQYF
TGCAGTGCTCAGGGGGGGGGAAGGTTGGACGAGCAGTACTTC